These T cell receptor beta chains were read from a single sample in a study of radiation and T cells in renal cell carcinoma. Sequenced by immunoSEQ multiplex PCR; TCRdb stores in-frame clones only, minus some. Found here are tens of thousands of clones, around three quarters of them singletons; the top ten hold about 7%. The sample consisted of blood, taken from a patient whose treatment included radiotherapy and nephrectomy. These receptors all stem from a man in his 60s with renal cell carcinoma. CDR3s include the opening cysteine and the closing phenylalanine or tryptophan. The D gene is left open where the match is weak. Size is omitted from some rows. Given values are once, few, many or a class for expanded clones.

len: 16; v_gene: TRBV9; abundance: .; d_gene: .; j_gene: TRBJ1-2; CDR3aa: CASSATGSPGGSGYTF; CDR3nt: TGTGCCAGCAGCGCCACAGGGTCCCCCGGTGGTTCTGGCTACACCTTC
len: 16; v_gene: TRBV5-4; abundance: .; d_gene: .; j_gene: TRBJ1-2; CDR3aa: CASSQDQAGDDYGYTF; CDR3nt: TGCGCCAGCAGCCAAGATCAGGCAGGGGATGACTATGGCTACACCTTC
len: 16; v_gene: TRBV4-1; abundance: .; d_gene: .; j_gene: TRBJ2-4; CDR3aa: CASSQDGVATKNIQYF; CDR3nt: TGCGCCAGCAGCCAAGATGGAGTTGCCACCAAAAACATTCAGTACTTC
len: 14; v_gene: TRBV19; abundance: .; d_gene: TRBD2; j_gene: TRBJ2-7; CDR3aa: CASSMGGLTYEQYF; CDR3nt: TGTGCCAGTAGTATGGGAGGGCTTACCTACGAGCAGTACTTC
len: 14; v_gene: TRBV5-1; abundance: few; d_gene: TRBD1; j_gene: TRBJ1-4; CDR3aa: CASSLRGPGEKLFF; CDR3nt: TGCGCCAGCAGCTTGAGGGGGCCGGGTGAAAAACTGTTTTTT
len: 15; v_gene: TRBV18; abundance: .; d_gene: TRBD1; j_gene: TRBJ2-5; CDR3aa: CASSISGTDQETQYF; CDR3nt: TGTGCCAGCTCAATATCCGGGACAGACCAAGAGACCCAGTACTTC
len: 16; v_gene: TRBV5-1; abundance: .; d_gene: .; j_gene: TRBJ2-5; CDR3aa: CASSLMPGLPQETQYF; CDR3nt: TGCGCCAGCAGCTTGATGCCGGGGCTCCCTCAAGAGACCCAGTACTTC
len: 17; v_gene: TRBV21-1; abundance: .; d_gene: .; j_gene: TRBJ2-6; CDR3aa: CASSPPKEVTGANVLTF; CDR3nt: TGTGCCAGCAGCCCCCCCAAAGAGGTGACTGGGGCCAACGTCCTGACTTTC
len: 14; v_gene: TRBV2; abundance: .; d_gene: .; j_gene: TRBJ2-1; CDR3aa: CASRGDFSYNEQFF; CDR3nt: TGTGCCAGCAGAGGGGACTTCTCCTACAATGAGCAGTTCTTC
len: 13; v_gene: TRBV2; abundance: .; d_gene: .; j_gene: TRBJ2-5; CDR3aa: CAFYRDFQETQYF; CDR3nt: TGTGCCTTCTATCGGGATTTCCAAGAGACCCAGTACTTC
len: 15; v_gene: TRBV5-6; abundance: .; d_gene: TRBD1; j_gene: TRBJ2-3; CDR3aa: CASSRDRGVGDTQYF; CDR3nt: TGTGCCAGCAGCCGGGACAGGGGGGTTGGAGATACGCAGTATTTT